This T cell receptor beta chain was sequenced during a study of T cells in Graves' hyperthyroidism and ophthalmopathy. Study-wide results and limits: Among clonotypes expanded in thyroid above 0.001, most were also found in blood.

This clonotype was observed many times. What it binds is unknown. RNA transcripts gave rise to amplified TCR beta CDR3 regions. The TCR CDR3 first-round RT-PCR relied on the HTBI primer set. From the multiplex PCR reads, TCRdb called clonotypes with MiXCR, one entry per CDR3 protein. The sample has approximately 710,000 distinct CDR3 sequences; 17% are singletons. V lost 6 bases and J lost 9; bases outside the gene matches: 4. Germline-derived CDR1 and CDR2 are MNHNS and SASEGT. This CDR3 has 12 amino acids. Clinical symptoms, serum thyroxine and TRAb, thyroid ultrasound and orbital computed tomography were used for the diagnoses. PBMCs were obtained from about 9.9 ml fresh peripheral blood.

The TCR sequence derives from a man between 45 and 60 years old with Graves' hyperthyroidism. The material sequenced was blood. This chain connects TRBV6-1 to TRBJ2-1; 8 bases line up with TRBD2. Here the CDR3 reads CASSSGRSEQFF. CDR3 sequence (DNA): TGTGCCAGCAGCAGCGGGAGAAGTGAGCAGTTCTTC.